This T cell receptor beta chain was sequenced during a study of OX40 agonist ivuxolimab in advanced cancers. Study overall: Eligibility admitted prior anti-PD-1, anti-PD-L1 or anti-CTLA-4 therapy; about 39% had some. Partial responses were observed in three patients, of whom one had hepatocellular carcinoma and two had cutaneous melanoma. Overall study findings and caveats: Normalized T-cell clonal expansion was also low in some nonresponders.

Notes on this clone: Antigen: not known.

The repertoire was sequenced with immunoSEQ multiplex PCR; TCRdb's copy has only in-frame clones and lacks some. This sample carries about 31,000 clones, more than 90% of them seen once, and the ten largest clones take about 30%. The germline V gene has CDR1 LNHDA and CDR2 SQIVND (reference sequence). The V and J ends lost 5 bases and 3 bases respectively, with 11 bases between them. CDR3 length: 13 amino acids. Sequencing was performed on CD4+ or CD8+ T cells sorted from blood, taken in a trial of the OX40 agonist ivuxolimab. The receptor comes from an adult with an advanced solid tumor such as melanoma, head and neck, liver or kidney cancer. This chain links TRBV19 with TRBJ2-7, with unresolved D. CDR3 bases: TGTGCCAGTAGTCCATACAGTGGCTACGAGCAGTACTTC. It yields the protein CASSPYSGYEQYF.